What follows are 7 T cell receptor beta chains derived from one specimen sequenced in a study of shared clonotypes between healthy human individuals. The method was immunoSEQ multiplex PCR; TCRdb's version includes in-frame clones alone and lacks a portion of them. The sample records 2 million to 2.5 million clones, 93% being singletons. Sample: naive CD4+ T cells from PBMCs. Subset here: CD45RA+ positively selected. The receptors were sampled from a man aged 18 to 29 in good health. Some clones in this sample may be carry-over from other donors' samples.

This clone came up once. The chain combines TRBV27 with TRBJ2-7, with TRBD1 matching over 8 bases. Germline loops: CDR1 MNHEY, CDR2 SMNVEV (reference sequence). V was clipped by 5 bases and J by 5 bases; unmatched bases: 8. The CDR3 spans 14 residues. This chain's CDR3 is CASSPRQGNHEQYF. The CDR3 DNA reads TGTGCCAGCAGTCCAAGACAGGGGAACCACGAGCAGTACTTC.

The chain joins TRBV19 to TRBJ2-3; D is unresolved. From germline, CDR1 is LNHDA and CDR2 SQIVND (reference sequence). Trimming left V 5 bases short and J 1 base short, with 13 bases between. This CDR3 has 15 amino acids. The DNA for the CDR3 is TGTGCCAGTAGTCCCGGGCACATCGGCACAGATACGCAGTATTTT. Protein: CASSPGHIGTDTQYF. Full variable domain (rest looked up from reference TRBV19 and TRBJ2-3): DGGITQSPKYLFRKEGQNVTLSCEQNLNHDAMYWYRQDPGQGLRLIYYSQIVNDFQKGDIAEGYSVSREKKESFPLTVTSAQKNPTAFYLCASSPGHIGTDTQYFGPGTRLTVL.

V is TRBV11-3 and J is TRBJ2-5; 13 bases line up with TRBD2. The CDR3 contains 17 residues. Germline lookup yields CDR1 SGHNT and CDR2 YENEEA. V lost 4 bases, J lost 2 bases, and 7 bases stayed unmatched. CDR3 residues: CASSSPSTSGRQETQYF. Written as DNA, the CDR3 is TGTGCCAGCAGCTCCCCCTCGACTAGCGGGAGGCAAGAGACCCAGTACTTC.

The V call is TRBV7-9, the J call TRBJ2-7; 7 positions agree with TRBD2. J gave up 6 bases and V 2 bases, and 7 bases lay outside the gene matches. Germline CDR1 SEHNR, CDR2 FQNEAQ (reference sequence). CDR3 length: 14 amino acids. The CDR3 DNA follows: TGTGCCAGCAGCTTACTAGGGCGGGAGCGCGAGCAGTACTTC. It specifies CASSLLGREREQYF.

The rearrangement uses TRBV6-1 and TRBJ2-3; D possibly uses TRBD1 or TRBD2 (6 bases each). Germline values: CDR1 MNHNS, CDR2 SASEGT. Trimming removed 7 bases from V and 6 bases from J, with 20 bases in between. The CDR3 length is 15 residues. The CDR3 protein is CASTPEGGAADTQYF. For the CDR3, the DNA is TGTGCCAGCACCCCTGAGGGGGGCGCAGCCGATACGCAGTATTTT.

This clone was counted between two and nine times. This chain joins TRBV28 and TRBJ1-1; a possible D gene is TRBD1 (5 bases). Between the trimmed V and J ends, which lost 6 bases and 7 bases, there was a span of 15 bases. Germline V CDR1 and CDR2: MDHEN, SYDVKM. This CDR3 has 13 residues. This CDR3 is CASSLLGHFEAFF. CDR3 DNA: TGTGCCAGCAGCCTACTAGGACACTTTGAAGCTTTCTTT. Based on the CDR3 plus reference TRBV28 and TRBJ1-1, the full variable domain is DVKVTQSSRYLVKRTGEKVFLECVQDMDHENMFWYRQDPGLGLRLIYFSYDVKMKEKGDIPEGYSVSREKKERFSLILESASTNQTSMYLCASSLLGHFEAFFGQGTRLTVV.

This clone was recorded a few times. This chain uses TRBV27 with TRBJ1-1; D is ambiguous. The CDR3 contains 14 residues. Germline-derived CDR1 and CDR2 are MNHEY and SMNVEV (reference sequence). Trimming removed 4 bases from V and 14 bases from J, with 23 bases in between. Here the CDR3 DNA reads TGTGCCAGCAGTTCCAGGAGGCGGATGGCGGCTGAATTCTTT. Protein product: CASSSRRRMAAEFF.